This record concerns one T cell receptor beta chain sequence. These data come from a study of blood T cell repertoires in COVID-19. Study-level information: Samples of COVID-19 (acute and convalescent) were obtained from the United States, Italy and Spain. From T cells, B-cell-depleted T cells, or PBMCs came the material, which was cDNA or gDNA.

Individuals aged roughly 18 to 100 years were recruited from fewer than 30 US areas. Original processing methods: The authors estimated nucleated cell counts from reference gene primer amplification. Produced via immunoSEQ multiplex PCR; TCRdb's table is partial and in-frame only. V and J calls and clone size are as listed in that table; D and trimming were resolved from the DNA. This sample carries fewer than 350,000 clones, roughly 90% of them seen once, and the ten largest clones take about 1.8%. V lost 1 base and J 8 bases, leaving 8 bases between the germline ends. Germline lookup yields CDR1 KGHSH and CDR2 LQKENI. The CDR3 spans 12 residues.

This clonotype was obtained from a woman between 18 and 30 years old with acute COVID-19. This chain uses TRBV18 with TRBJ1-1, with a weak D call TRBD1 (6 bases). Sequenced material: PBMCs or T cells enriched from blood (not recorded which). The CDR3 DNA reads TGTGCCAGCTCACCACAACAGGGCGAAGCTTTCTTT. This translates into CASSPQQGEAFF.